Listed below are T cell receptor beta chains from one sample, sequenced in a study of CD8 T cells in ankylosing spondylitis. TCRdb called the 5' RACE reads again in MiXCR, with one record for every CDR3 protein. Of 700,000 to 850,000 distinct CDR3 sequences in the sample, roughly 12% were seen once. Material for sequencing was blood, either unsorted or a sorted T cell fraction (not recorded which). The receptors were gathered from a male donor with ankylosing spondylitis. The CDR3 runs from the conserved cysteine through the conserved F or W. Fields, in order: J gene, D gene, V gene, clone size, CDR3 protein, CDR3 DNA. A D gene is named only where the DNA matches it firmly. Not all rows give a size; the values are once, few, many and, for expanded clones, a class.

J: TRBJ2-3; D: TRBD1; V: TRBV10-3; size: few; CDR3: CAISPRQGATDTQYF; DNA: TGTGCCATCAGTCCACGACAGGGAGCGACAGATACGCAGTATTTT
J: TRBJ2-3; D: TRBD1; V: TRBV20-1; size: .; CDR3: CSAREWDRATDTQYF; DNA: TGCAGTGCTAGAGAATGGGACAGGGCCACAGATACGCAGTATTTT
J: TRBJ1-3; D: .; V: TRBV4-3; size: .; CDR3: CASSQEGRQGSGNTIYF; DNA: TGCGCCAGCAGCCAAGAAGGAAGGCAGGGTAGTGGAAACACCATATATTTT
J: TRBJ2-2; D: TRBD1; V: TRBV5-1; size: .; CDR3: CASSWGTGWSGELFF; DNA: TGCGCCAGCAGCTGGGGGACAGGTTGGTCCGGGGAGCTGTTTTTT
J: TRBJ2-2; D: TRBD2; V: TRBV28; size: few; CDR3: CAPWTSGRVRELFF; DNA: TGTGCCCCCTGGACTAGCGGGAGGGTACGGGAGCTGTTTTTT
J: TRBJ1-1; D: TRBD1; V: TRBV10-3; size: few; CDR3: CAISDSPDRGLDTEAFF; DNA: TGTGCCATCAGTGACTCTCCAGACAGGGGGCTCGACACTGAAGCTTTCTTT
J: TRBJ2-1; D: .; V: TRBV20-1; size: few; CDR3: CSARWRRSPYNEQFF; DNA: TGCAGTGCTAGATGGAGGAGAAGCCCCTACAATGAGCAGTTCTTC
J: TRBJ1-1; D: .; V: TRBV20-1; size: few; CDR3: CSARDQGSGTEAFF; DNA: TGCAGTGCTAGAGACCAGGGTTCGGGCACTGAAGCTTTCTTT
J: TRBJ2-3; D: TRBD1; V: TRBV19; size: .; CDR3: CASRIGQAFGDTQYF; DNA: TGTGCCAGTAGGATTGGACAGGCCTTTGGTGATACGCAGTATTTT
J: TRBJ2-7; D: TRBD2; V: TRBV27; size: few; CDR3: CATREGSYEQYF; DNA: TGTGCCACCCGGGAGGGGTCCTACGAGCAGTACTTC
J: TRBJ2-7; D: TRBD1; V: TRBV18; size: .; CDR3: CASSPRDRNYEQYF; DNA: TGTGCCAGCTCACCAAGGGACAGGAACTACGAGCAGTACTTC
J: TRBJ2-3; D: TRBD2; V: TRBV6-2/TRBV6-3; size: .; CDR3: CASSYSIGYPGLAGFADTQYF; DNA: TGTGCCAGCAGTTACTCGATAGGGTATCCCGGACTAGCGGGGTTCGCAGATACGCAGTATTTT
J: TRBJ1-1; D: .; V: TRBV7-2; size: .; CDR3: CASSFRDMNTEAFF; DNA: TGTGCCAGCAGCTTCAGGGACATGAACACTGAAGCTTTCTTT
J: TRBJ2-1; D: TRBD2; V: TRBV28; size: few; CDR3: CASSFRSSGSRDEQFF; DNA: TGTGCCAGCAGTTTCCGATCTAGCGGGAGTAGGGATGAGCAGTTCTTC
J: TRBJ2-2; D: .; V: TRBV28; size: .; CDR3: CASRTQKGVEAGELFF; DNA: TGTGCCAGCAGAACCCAGAAGGGTGTAGAGGCCGGGGAGCTGTTTTTT
J: TRBJ2-3; D: .; V: TRBV7-2; size: many; CDR3: CASSRGQSTDTQYF; DNA: TGTGCCAGCAGCCGAGGACAGAGCACAGATACGCAGTATTTT
J: TRBJ1-5; D: .; V: TRBV20-1; size: .; CDR3: CSARDRDRRRPQHF; DNA: TGCAGTGCTAGAGATCGGGACCGACGCCGGCCCCAGCATTTT
J: TRBJ2-3; D: .; V: TRBV20-1; size: many; CDR3: CSASESTDTQYF; DNA: TGCAGTGCTAGTGAATCCACAGATACGCAGTATTTT
J: TRBJ2-5; D: TRBD2; V: TRBV7-2; size: .; CDR3: CASSLRAREWRQETQYF; DNA: TGTGCCAGCAGCTTACGGGCGCGGGAGTGGCGGCAAGAGACCCAGTACTTC
J: TRBJ2-7; D: .; V: TRBV19; size: few; CDR3: CASSIYGSGYEQYF; DNA: TGTGCCAGTAGTATATACGGATCTGGATACGAGCAGTACTTC
J: TRBJ1-5; D: .; V: TRBV19; size: few; CDR3: CASSMWGQPQHF; DNA: TGTGCCAGTAGTATGTGGGGTCAGCCCCAGCATTTT
J: TRBJ2-5; D: .; V: TRBV11-2; size: many; CDR3: CASSLARDKVTQYF; DNA: TGTGCCAGCAGCTTAGCCCGGGACAAGGTGACCCAGTACTTC
J: TRBJ2-7; D: TRBD1; V: TRBV10-3; size: many; CDR3: CAISESGDRVYEQYF; DNA: TGTGCCATCAGTGAGTCGGGGGACAGGGTTTACGAGCAGTACTTC
J: TRBJ2-1; D: .; V: TRBV14; size: few; CDR3: CASSQDRVGAAGFDEQFF; DNA: TGTGCCAGCAGCCAAGATAGGGTCGGAGCCGCTGGTTTCGATGAGCAGTTCTTC
J: TRBJ2-1; D: .; V: TRBV7-2; size: many; CDR3: CASSSSGTSYEQFF; DNA: TGTGCCAGCAGCTCGTCCGGGACATCATATGAGCAGTTCTTC
J: TRBJ1-2; D: .; V: TRBV7-9; size: few; CDR3: CASSLVVGDGRLGYTF; DNA: TGTGCCAGCAGCTTAGTAGTAGGGGACGGCCGTTTAGGCTACACCTTC
J: TRBJ2-5; D: TRBD2; V: TRBV6-1; size: few; CDR3: CASSRSGGPEETQYF; DNA: TGTGCCAGCAGTCGATCGGGAGGGCCGGAAGAGACCCAGTACTTC
J: TRBJ2-3; D: TRBD1; V: TRBV7-2; size: few; CDR3: CASSLQGTGGADTQYF; DNA: TGTGCCAGCAGCTTACAGGGGACAGGGGGAGCAGATACGCAGTATTTT